This T cell receptor beta chain comes out of a study of blood T cell repertoires in COVID-19. Across the whole study: The analysed material was cDNA or gDNA that came from T cells, B-cell-depleted T cells, or PBMCs.

The assay was immunoSEQ multiplex PCR, and TCRdb's table has in-frame clones only and misses some. The repertoire holds fewer than 250,000 clones, 70% to 90% seen once, with approximately 10% in the top ten. During active infection, Seattle patients enrolled and were then monitored through disease. The CDR3 is made up of 17 amino acids. CDR1 and CDR2 (germline): SGHRS, YFSETQ. Trimming cost V 6 bases and J 0 bases; bases outside gene matches: 8. The receptor's source is a man aged 50 to 60 with COVID-19, enrolled during active disease. Material: peripheral blood. The chain carries TRBV5-1 and TRBJ2-1, with 11 bases lining up with TRBD2. The CDR3 is CASTLTSGASSYNEQFF. In DNA form, the CDR3 reads TGCGCCAGCACCCTGACTAGCGGGGCTTCCTCCTACAATGAGCAGTTCTTC.